This entry lists 14 T cell receptor beta chains sequenced from one sample in a study of metastatic and nonmetastatic thyroid tumors. Among the patients, none had received any treatment before thyroid surgery. TCRdb called clones again from the PCR reads with MiXCR. The data contain 24,000 or so clones, approximately 12% of them singletons. Source material: blood. These receptors came from a female donor with papillary thyroid cancer or a benign thyroid nodule (not recorded which). Some clones in this sample may be carry-over from other donors' samples.

The sample holds many counts of this clone. The chain recombines TRBV5-4 with TRBJ2-5; the match to TRBD1 covers 10 bases. This CDR3 has 16 residues. Germline lookup yields CDR1 SGHNT and CDR2 YYREEE (reference sequence). V was pared by 4 bases and J by 4 bases, with 10 bases of the junction left unmatched. The DNA for the CDR3 is TGTGCCAGCAGCCCATCTCGACAGGGGGCAGGAGAGACCCAGTACTTC. Translation: CASSPSRQGAGETQYF.

This clone was recorded at least ten times. This chain uses TRBV20-1 with TRBJ1-6; tentative D call: TRBD1 (6 bases). Germline V gives CDR1 DFQATT, CDR2 SNEGSKA (reference sequence). The CDR3 has 16 residues. V lost 3 bases, J lost 4 bases, and 16 bases lay in between. CDR3 nucleotide sequence: TGCAGTGCTAGGTTTAGGGGGGAGGCTTATAATTCACCCCTCCACTTT. Amino acid sequence: CSARFRGEAYNSPLHF.

There are many counts of this clone. The chain couples TRBV6-5 to TRBJ1-1; D might be TRBD1 (5 bases). Per the germline V gene, CDR1 is MNHEY and CDR2 is SVGAGI. V was cut by 2 bases and J by 0 bases, with 7 bases left in between. This CDR3 comprises 14 residues. In nucleotides, the CDR3 is TGTGCCAGCAGTTACGAGGGGATGAACACTGAAGCTTTCTTT. It is translated as CASSYEGMNTEAFF.

There are a few counts of this clone. V is TRBV14 and J is TRBJ2-7; D is uncertain. Germline V lookup: CDR1 SGHDN, CDR2 FVKESK. The CDR3 is made up of 13 amino acids. V was cut by 0 bases and J by 4 bases, with 7 bases left in between. CDR3 nucleotides: TGTGCCAGCAGCCAAGAGAGGTTTTACGAGCAGTACTTC. It is translated as CASSQERFYEQYF.

This clone was recorded many times. The chain uses TRBV11-1 and TRBJ2-5, with a tentative D call TRBD2 (5 bases). Germline CDR1 is SGHAT and CDR2 is FQDESV (reference sequence). The V and J ends lost 5 bases and 0 bases respectively, with 19 bases between them. This CDR3 spans 17 amino acids. The CDR3 reads CASSQMRASSYQETQYF. CDR3 nucleotide sequence: TGTGCCAGCAGCCAGATGAGGGCTAGCTCGTACCAAGAGACCCAGTACTTC.

This clone was counted at least ten times. This chain joins TRBV15 and TRBJ2-5; possibly TRBD2 for D (7 bases). From germline, CDR1 is LNHNV and CDR2 YYDKDF (reference sequence). The CDR3 sequence is 14 residues long. Trimming pared 2 bases from V and 5 bases from J, leaving 12 bases between. The CDR3 coding sequence is TGTGCCACCAGCAGAACGGGGGGCGGGGAGACCCAGTACTTC. As protein: CATSRTGGGETQYF. Together with reference TRBV15 and TRBJ2-5, the CDR3 gives the full variable domain: DAMVIQNPRYQVTQFGKPVTLSCSQTLNHNVMYWYQQKSSQAPKLLFHYYDKDFNNEADTPDNFQSRRPNTSFCFLDIRSPGLGDTAMYLCATSRTGGGETQYFGPGTRLLVL.

This clone is labeled medium-sized (0.01 to 0.1%). The chain carries TRBV6-5 and TRBJ1-3, with 10 bases lining up with TRBD1. Germline assignment: CDR1 MNHEY and CDR2 SVGAGI. V trimming: 2 bases; J trimming: 2 bases; junction bases outside the gene matches: 0. The CDR3 runs to 15 residues. The CDR3 sequence is CASSYGQGAGNTIYF. The DNA of the CDR3 is TGTGCCAGCAGTTACGGACAGGGGGCTGGAAACACCATATATTTT.

A word on this clone: Relative to the germline gene, one junction end is altered; a read error may explain this. The chain carries TRBV11-3 and TRBJ2-2; D may correspond to TRBD1 or TRBD2 (5 bases each). CDR3 length equals 13 residues. Germline V CDR1 and CDR2: SGHNT, YENEEA. The CDR3 spells CASGQGDTGELLF. CDR3 nucleotides: TGTGCCAGCGGTCAGGGCGACACCGGGGAGCTGCTTTTT.

This clone is labeled medium-sized (0.01 to 0.1%). V usage is TRBV11-2 and J usage is TRBJ2-7, with D hard to call. CDR3 length equals 13 residues. The V gene's germline CDR1 is SGHAT and CDR2 FQNNGV. V was cut by 6 bases and J by 6 bases, with 15 bases left in between. CDR3: CASRQAVLGEQYF. The CDR3 nucleotides read TGTGCCAGCAGGCAGGCCGTCTTGGGCGAGCAGTACTTC.

This clone showed up many times. The junction shows a germline mismatch at one end, possibly a read error. The chain uses TRBV19 and TRBJ1-5; D is uncertain. CDR1 is LNHDA, CDR2 SQIVND, per germline (reference sequence). The CDR3 runs 12 residues. The CDR3 DNA reads TGTGCCAGTAGTATAGGAAGTCAGCCCCGGCATTTT. Protein: CASSIGSQPRHF.

This clone is labeled as medium-sized. This chain links TRBV5-1 with TRBJ2-6; D is undetermined. The germline gives CDR1 SGHRS, CDR2 YFSETQ. The CDR3 contains 15 residues. The V end lost 3 bases, the J end lost 0 bases, and 7 bases lay between the germline ends. The CDR3, as DNA: TGCGCCAGCAGCTCCGTCCTCTCTGGGGCCAACGTCCTGACTTTC. Residues: CASSSVLSGANVLTF.

Points on this clone: Compared with germline, one end of the junction differs, possibly owing to a read error. The rearrangement uses TRBV11-1 and TRBJ2-3; D is unclear. CDR1 and CDR2 (germline): SGHAT, FQDESV (reference sequence). The CDR3 extends over 15 amino acids. CDR3 bases: TGTGCCAGCAGCTCTCCCTTGGGATATACAGATACGCGGTATTTT. Amino acid sequence: CASSSPLGYTDTRYF.

A word on this clone: The junction departs from germline at one end; a sequencing error may be responsible. The chain has TRBV19 and TRBJ2-7, with D tentatively TRBD1 (5 bases). Germline V CDR1 and CDR2: LNHDA, SQIVND (reference sequence). This CDR3 contains 12 residues. The CDR3 spells CASSDTTHEQYF. The CDR3 coding sequence is TGTGCCAGTTCGGACACTACCCACGAGCAGTACTTT.

In its sample, this clone was seen many times. As DNA, the CDR3 is TGTGCCAGCAGCTTCGGACAGAGGCAATCAGCCCAGCATTTT. It codes for CASSFGQRQSAQHF. The chain employs TRBV7-8 and TRBJ1-5; maybe TRBD1 (6 bases). This CDR3 contains 14 residues. Germline CDR1 and CDR2: SGHVS and FQNEAQ. Trimming shortened V by 3 bases and J by 11 bases, and 17 bases separated the two germline ends.